The text below deals with one TCR beta chain. No antigen is known for it. This sample was taken from a study of cytomegalovirus exposure and HLA in healthy donors. On the study more broadly: Most donors, more than 80% of around 400 genotyped, fell in the Caucasian-associated ancestry cluster. General study points: Under in vitro conditions, three CMV-associated chains were confirmed as specific for CMV antigens.

V gave up 5 bases and J gave up 12 bases; unmatched junction bases: 13. The CDR3 totals 14 residues. Germline CDR1 MDHEN, CDR2 SYDVKM. A multiplex PCR was run with 60 Vbeta primers and 13 Jbeta primers. Using immunoSEQ multiplex PCR, the repertoire was profiled, and TCRdb retains in-frame clones only, with some absent. The data contain 200,000 or so clones, less than 85% of them singletons. The V gene is TRBV28, the J gene TRBJ2-1; 7 nucleotides agree with TRBD2. The sequencing input was PBMCs. This sequence originates from a man in his late teens or twenties in good health and CMV-seronegative. The CDR3 here is CASSPISSGGGQFF. For the CDR3, the DNA is TGTGCCAGCAGTCCAATCTCTAGCGGCGGGGGGCAGTTCTTC.